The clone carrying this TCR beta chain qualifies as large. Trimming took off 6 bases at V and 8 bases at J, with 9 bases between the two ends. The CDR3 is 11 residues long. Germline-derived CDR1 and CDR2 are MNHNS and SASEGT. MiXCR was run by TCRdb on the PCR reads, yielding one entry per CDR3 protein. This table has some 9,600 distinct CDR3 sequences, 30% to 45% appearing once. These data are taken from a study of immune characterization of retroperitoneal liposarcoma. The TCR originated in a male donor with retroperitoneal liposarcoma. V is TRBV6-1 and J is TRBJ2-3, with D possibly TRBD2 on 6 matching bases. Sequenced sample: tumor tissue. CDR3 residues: CASRVGSTQYF. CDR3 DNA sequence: TGTGCCAGCAGGGTCGGGAGTACGCAGTATTTT.